The TCR beta chain described here comes from a study of control samples from healthy donors and cancer patients. CDR1 and CDR2 from the germline V gene are MNHEY and SVGAGI. V was pared by 5 bases and J by 6 bases, with 10 bases of the junction left unmatched. The CDR3 has 14 residues. Assay: immunoSEQ multiplex PCR; the TCRdb copy retains only in-frame clones and omits some. The table includes 130,000 or so clones, more than 75% detected once. The chain combines TRBV6-5 with TRBJ2-7, with 7 nucleotides matching TRBD1. The clonotype comes from a man aged 60 to 75 in good health. Sequenced: blood. The CDR3 DNA follows: TGTGCCAGCAGTCCGGCTGGGGACAGAGCCGAGCAGTACTTC. Translated: CASSPAGDRAEQYF.